The rows below give T cell receptor beta chains drawn from one sample of a study of regulatory T cells in long-lasting Graves disease. TCRdb reprocessed the multiplex PCR reads with MiXCR, giving one entry per CDR3 protein. The sample consists of about 460,000 distinct CDR3 sequences, approximately 23% of them appearing once. The source was peripheral blood mononuclear cells (PBMCs), collected when the disease was refractory, from a patient treated with antithyroid drugs. Receptors were obtained from a female donor with Graves disease. CDR3s include the opening cysteine and the closing phenylalanine or tryptophan. The D gene is left open where the match is weak. Some rows mark clone size as missing; the rest say once, few, many or name a class of expanded clone.

TRBJ2-2 15 TRBV7-3 many TRBD1 TGTGCCAGCAGCTGGACAGGAGCGAACACCGGGGAGCTGTTTTTT CASSWTGANTGELFF
TRBJ1-2 14 TRBV30 NA TRBD1 TGTGCCTGGAGTGTAGGAAGGGGGCTGGTCGGCTACACCTTC CAWSVGRGLVGYTF
TRBJ2-3 16 TRBV7-2 few NA TGTGCCAGCAGCTTAGTGGAGACATCAATCACAGATACGCAGTATTTT CASSLVETSITDTQYF
TRBJ1-5 14 TRBV6-1 NA NA TGTGCCAGCATCGGGGGGCCTTCCAATCAGCCCCAGCATTTT CASIGGPSNQPQHF
TRBJ1-6 15 TRBV7-9 few NA TGTGCCAGCAGCACAGGGTCTTGGGGTAATTCACCCCTCCACTTT CASSTGSWGNSPLHF
TRBJ2-2 13 TRBV25-1 NA NA TGTGCCAGCCCAAAGGGGCGGACCGGGGAGCTGTTTTTT CASPKGRTGELFF
TRBJ1-3 14 TRBV6-1 NA NA TGTGCCAGCACCCTGGACAACTCTGGAAACACCATATATTTT CASTLDNSGNTIYF
TRBJ2-6 17 TRBV19 NA NA TGTGCCAGTAGTATAGGGCTAGCGAGCTCTGGGGCCAACGTCCTGACTTTC CASSIGLASSGANVLTF
TRBJ1-2 15 TRBV7-2 many TRBD1 TGTGCCAGCAGCTTAACACAGGGGGCAGGATATGGCTACACCTTC CASSLTQGAGYGYTF
TRBJ1-3 17 TRBV12-3/TRBV12-4 NA TRBD1 TGTGCCAGCAGTTTTCGGGGACAGGCGATCTCTGGAAACACCATATATTTT CASSFRGQAISGNTIYF
TRBJ2-1 14 TRBV20-1 NA TRBD2 TGCAGTGCTCAGAGTACTAGCGGGAGCAATGAGCAGTTCTTC CSAQSTSGSNEQFF
TRBJ2-5 15 TRBV7-9 NA NA TGTGCCAGCAGTCCTCCTCCGGGAATCACAGAGACCCAGTACTTC CASSPPPGITETQYF
TRBJ1-2 15 TRBV6-1 many TRBD1 TGTGCCAGCAGTGTAATATGGGACAGCTCGTATGGCTACACCTTC CASSVIWDSSYGYTF
TRBJ1-6 15 TRBV4-3 NA TRBD1 TGCGCCAGCAAAAGGACAGGGCATTGGGATTCACCCCTCCACTTT CASKRTGHWDSPLHF
TRBJ2-7 13 TRBV20-1 NA TRBD2 TGCAGTGCTAGCCGTAGCGGGTCCTACGAGCAGTACTTC CSASRSGSYEQYF
TRBJ2-7 15 TRBV28 many TRBD2 TGTGCCAGCAGTATGGGACTAGCGGGAGCATACGAGCAGTACTTC CASSMGLAGAYEQYF
TRBJ2-1 16 TRBV6-1 few TRBD2 TGTGCCAGCAGGTCTAGCGGGAGGAGCTCCTACAATGAGCAGTTCTTC CASRSSGRSSYNEQFF
TRBJ2-5 12 TRBV3-1 many NA TGTGCCAGCAGCCAATTGGTGGAGACCCAGTACTTC CASSQLVETQYF
TRBJ2-4 15 TRBV28 many TRBD1 TGTGCCAGCATTAAGGACAGGGGAGCCAAAAACATTCAGTACTTC CASIKDRGAKNIQYF
TRBJ1-1 14 TRBV20-1 many TRBD1 TGCAGTGCTAGAGATTACAGGGGGAACACTGAAGCTTTCTTT CSARDYRGNTEAFF
TRBJ2-1 13 TRBV20-1 NA TRBD1 TGCAGTGTCCCGACAGGGGCCTACAATGAGCAGTTCTTC CSVPTGAYNEQFF
TRBJ2-7 14 TRBV11-3 many TRBD1 TGTGCCAGCAGCCCCAGACAGGGCGGCGGGGAGCAGTACTTC CASSPRQGGGEQYF
TRBJ2-7 13 TRBV20-1 few NA TGCAGTGCTAAGGGTACGGGAGCAGGCGAGCAGTACTTC CSAKGTGAGEQYF
TRBJ1-4 10 TRBV30 NA NA TGTGCCTGGAGTGGGGAAAAACTGTTTTTT CAWSGEKLFF
TRBJ2-5 15 TRBV15 many NA TGTGCCACCAGCAGAGATCCGGCCCCCCAAGAGACCCAGTACTTC CATSRDPAPQETQYF
TRBJ2-7 15 TRBV27 many TRBD2 TGTGCCAGCAGTCCCCTAGCGGGAAACTCCTACGAGCAGTACTTC CASSPLAGNSYEQYF
TRBJ2-5 16 TRBV28 many NA TGTGCCAGCAGAAGCCGAGGGCAGTACCAAAAAGAGGCCCAGTACTTC CASRSRGQYQKEAQYF
TRBJ2-2 16 TRBV7-9 once NA TGTGCCAGCAGCTTAGGGATGCCCGCGAACACCGGGGAGCTGTTTTTT CASSLGMPANTGELFF
TRBJ1-1 14 TRBV30 few TRBD1 TGTGCCTGGAGTGGGACAGGGATGAACACTGAAGCTTTCTTT CAWSGTGMNTEAFF
TRBJ1-5 15 TRBV11-1 NA NA TGTGCCAGCAGCTTAGCAGGGGCCCTCCATCAGCCCCAGCATTTT CASSLAGALHQPQHF
TRBJ2-6 15 TRBV10-3 NA NA TGTGCCATCAGTGAGTCGTTAGGTGGGGCCAACGTCCTGACTTTC CAISESLGGANVLTF
TRBJ2-5 13 TRBV2 many NA TGTGCCAGCACCACCCCAGGGGCGGAGACCCAGTACTTC CASTTPGAETQYF
TRBJ1-5 13 TRBV29-1 NA NA TGCAGCGTTGCAGGGTTTGGTAATCAGCCCCAGCATTTT CSVAGFGNQPQHF
TRBJ2-5 15 TRBV15 NA TRBD1 TGTGCCACCAGCAGCGCGGACAGGGGGCGAGAGACCCAGTACTTC CATSSADRGRETQYF
TRBJ1-2 13 TRBV25-1 NA NA TGTGCCAGCAGTGGAGGGGGGCGTTATGGCTACACCTTC CASSGGGRYGYTF
TRBJ1-1 13 TRBV11-3 many NA TGTGCCAGCAGCTTCTTGACGAACACTGAAGCTTTCTTT CASSFLTNTEAFF
TRBJ2-2 16 TRBV6-2/TRBV6-3 few TRBD1 TGTGCCAGCAGTTACTCGGGGACAGTTGTTCCCGGGGAGCTGTTTTTT CASSYSGTVVPGELFF
TRBJ1-5 18 TRBV6-5 few TRBD1 TGTGCCAGCAGTTCCCCCGGGACAGGGCACACCCGTGGGCAGCCCCAGCATTTT CASSSPGTGHTRGQPQHF
TRBJ2-1 12 TRBV28 NA NA TGTGCCAGCAGTTTATACGGAAATGAGCAGTTCTTC CASSLYGNEQFF
TRBJ2-2 12 TRBV7-3 many NA TGTGCCAGCAGCTTAAGGGAGGAGCGGCTGTTTTTT CASSLREERLFF
TRBJ1-5 14 TRBV12-3/TRBV12-4 many NA TGTGCCAGCACCTTAGACACAGGCAATCAGCCCCAGCATTTT CASTLDTGNQPQHF
TRBJ2-1 12 TRBV12-5 NA NA TGTGCTAGTGGCAGAGGAGGTGGTGAGCAGTTCTTC CASGRGGGEQFF
TRBJ2-5 13 TRBV5-6 many TRBD1 TGTGCCAGCAGCAGGACAGGGGAAAAGACCCAGTACTTC CASSRTGEKTQYF
TRBJ1-2 15 TRBV6-5 NA NA TGTGCCAGCAGTTACTCGGTGCATGGGGCGAGGGGCTACACCTTC CASSYSVHGARGYTF
TRBJ1-5 20 TRBV5-1 NA TRBD1 TGCGCCAGCAGCTCGACAACGGGAGGGGGCAGAGACTATAGCAATCAGCCCCAGCATTTT CASSSTTGGGRDYSNQPQHF
TRBJ2-7 15 TRBV15 many NA TGTGCCACCAGCAGAGATCCTGGACAACACTACGAGCAGTACTTC CATSRDPGQHYEQYF